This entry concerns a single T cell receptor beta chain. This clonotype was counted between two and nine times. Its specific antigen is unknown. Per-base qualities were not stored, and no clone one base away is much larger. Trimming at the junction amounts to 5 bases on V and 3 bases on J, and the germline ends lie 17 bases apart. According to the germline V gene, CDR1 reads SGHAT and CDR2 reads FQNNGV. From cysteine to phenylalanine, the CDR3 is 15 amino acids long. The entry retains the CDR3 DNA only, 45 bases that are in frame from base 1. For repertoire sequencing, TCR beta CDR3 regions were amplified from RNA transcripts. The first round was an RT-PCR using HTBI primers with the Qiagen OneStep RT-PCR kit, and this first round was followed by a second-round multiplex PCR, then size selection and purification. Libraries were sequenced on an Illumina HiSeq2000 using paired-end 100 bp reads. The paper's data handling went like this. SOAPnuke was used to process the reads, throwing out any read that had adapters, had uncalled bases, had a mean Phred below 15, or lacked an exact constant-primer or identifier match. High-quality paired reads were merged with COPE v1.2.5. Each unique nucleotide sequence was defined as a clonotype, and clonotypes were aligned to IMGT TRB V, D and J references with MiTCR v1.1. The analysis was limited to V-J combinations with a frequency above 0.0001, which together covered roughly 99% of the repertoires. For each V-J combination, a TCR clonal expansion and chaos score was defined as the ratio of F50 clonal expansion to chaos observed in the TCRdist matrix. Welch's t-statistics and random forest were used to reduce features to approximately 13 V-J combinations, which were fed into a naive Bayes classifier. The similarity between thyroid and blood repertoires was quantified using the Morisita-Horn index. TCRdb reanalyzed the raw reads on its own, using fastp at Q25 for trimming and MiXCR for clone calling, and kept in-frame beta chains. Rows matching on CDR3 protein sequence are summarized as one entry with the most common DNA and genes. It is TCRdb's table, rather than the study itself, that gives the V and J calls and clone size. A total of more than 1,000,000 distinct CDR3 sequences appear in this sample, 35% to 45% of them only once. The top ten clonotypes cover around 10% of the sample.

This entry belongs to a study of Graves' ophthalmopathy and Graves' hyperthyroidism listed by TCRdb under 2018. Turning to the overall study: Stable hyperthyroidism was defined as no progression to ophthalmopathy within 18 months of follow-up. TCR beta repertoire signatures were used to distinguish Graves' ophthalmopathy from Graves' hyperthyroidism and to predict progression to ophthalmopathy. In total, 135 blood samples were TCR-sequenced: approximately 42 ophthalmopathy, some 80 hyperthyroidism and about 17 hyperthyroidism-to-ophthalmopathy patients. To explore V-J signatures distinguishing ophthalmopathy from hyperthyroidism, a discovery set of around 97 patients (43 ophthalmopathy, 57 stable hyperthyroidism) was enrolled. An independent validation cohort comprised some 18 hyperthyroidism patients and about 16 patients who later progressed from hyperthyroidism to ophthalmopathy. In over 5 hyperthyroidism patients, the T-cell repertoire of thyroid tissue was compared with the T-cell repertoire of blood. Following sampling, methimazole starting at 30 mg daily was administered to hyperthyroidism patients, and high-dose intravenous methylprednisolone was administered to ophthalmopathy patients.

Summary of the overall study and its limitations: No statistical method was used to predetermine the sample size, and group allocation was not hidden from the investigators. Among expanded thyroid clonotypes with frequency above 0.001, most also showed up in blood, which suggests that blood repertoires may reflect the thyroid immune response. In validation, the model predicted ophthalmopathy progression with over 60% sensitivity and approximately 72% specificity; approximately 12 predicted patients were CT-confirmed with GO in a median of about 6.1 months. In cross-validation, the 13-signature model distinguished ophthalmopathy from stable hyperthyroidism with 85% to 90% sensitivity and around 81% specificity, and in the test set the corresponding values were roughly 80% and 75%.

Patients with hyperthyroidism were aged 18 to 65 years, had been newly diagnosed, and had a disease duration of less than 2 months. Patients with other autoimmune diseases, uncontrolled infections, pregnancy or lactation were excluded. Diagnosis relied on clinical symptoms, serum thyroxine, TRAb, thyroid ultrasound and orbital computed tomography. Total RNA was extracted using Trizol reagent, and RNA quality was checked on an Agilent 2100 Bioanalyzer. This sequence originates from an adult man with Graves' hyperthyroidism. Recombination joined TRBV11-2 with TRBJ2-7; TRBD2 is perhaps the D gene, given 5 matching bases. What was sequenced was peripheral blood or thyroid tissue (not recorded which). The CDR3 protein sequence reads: CASSTRAGRLYEQYF. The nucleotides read TGTGCCAGCAGCACCCGCGCGGGCAGGCTCTACGAGCAGTACTTC.